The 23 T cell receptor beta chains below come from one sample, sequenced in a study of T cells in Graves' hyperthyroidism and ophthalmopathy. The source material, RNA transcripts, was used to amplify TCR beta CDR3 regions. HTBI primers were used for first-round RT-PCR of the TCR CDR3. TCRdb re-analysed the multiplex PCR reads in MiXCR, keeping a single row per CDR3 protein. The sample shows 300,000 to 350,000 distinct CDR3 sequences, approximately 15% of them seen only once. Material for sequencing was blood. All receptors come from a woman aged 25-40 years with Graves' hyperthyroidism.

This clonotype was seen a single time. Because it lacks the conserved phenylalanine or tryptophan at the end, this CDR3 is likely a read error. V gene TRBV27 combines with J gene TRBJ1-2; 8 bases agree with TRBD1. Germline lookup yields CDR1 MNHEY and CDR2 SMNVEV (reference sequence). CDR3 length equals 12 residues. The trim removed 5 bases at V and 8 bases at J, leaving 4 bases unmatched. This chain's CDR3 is CASSASGGGYTI. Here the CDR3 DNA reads TGTGCCAGCAGTGCCTCAGGGGGCGGCTACACCATC.

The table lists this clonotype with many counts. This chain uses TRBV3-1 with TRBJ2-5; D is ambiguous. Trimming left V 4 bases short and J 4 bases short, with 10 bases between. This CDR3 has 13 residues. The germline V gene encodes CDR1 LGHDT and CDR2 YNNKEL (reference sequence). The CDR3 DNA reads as TGTGCCAGCAGCCCCCGATACGGAGAGACCCAGTACTTC. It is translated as CASSPRYGETQYF.

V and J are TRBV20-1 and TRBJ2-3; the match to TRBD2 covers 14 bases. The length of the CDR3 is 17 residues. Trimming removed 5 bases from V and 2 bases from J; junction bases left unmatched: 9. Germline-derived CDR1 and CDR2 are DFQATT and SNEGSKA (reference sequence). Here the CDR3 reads CSASTRLAGGVTDTQYF. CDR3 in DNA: TGCAGTGCTTCCACTAGACTAGCGGGAGGGGTCACAGATACGCAGTATTTT.

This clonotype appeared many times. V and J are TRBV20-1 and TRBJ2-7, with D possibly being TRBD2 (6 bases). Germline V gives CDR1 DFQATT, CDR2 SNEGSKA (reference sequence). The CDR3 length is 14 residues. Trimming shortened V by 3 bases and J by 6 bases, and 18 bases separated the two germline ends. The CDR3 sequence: CSASLPGGEGEQYF. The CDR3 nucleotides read TGCAGTGCTAGCCTCCCCGGGGGTGAGGGCGAGCAGTACTTC.

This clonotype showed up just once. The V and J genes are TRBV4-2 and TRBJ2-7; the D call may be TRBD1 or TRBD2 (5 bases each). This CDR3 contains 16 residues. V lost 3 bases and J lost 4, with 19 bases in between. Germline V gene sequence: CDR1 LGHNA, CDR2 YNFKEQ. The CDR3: CASSQDYPGTSYEQYF. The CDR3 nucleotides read TGTGCCAGCAGCCAGGATTATCCGGGGACGTCTTACGAGCAGTACTTC.

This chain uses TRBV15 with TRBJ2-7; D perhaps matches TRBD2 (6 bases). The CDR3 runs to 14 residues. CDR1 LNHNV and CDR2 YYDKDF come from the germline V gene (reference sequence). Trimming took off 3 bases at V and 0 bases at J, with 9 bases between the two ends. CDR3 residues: CATSSGGASYEQYF. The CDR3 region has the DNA TGTGCCACCAGCAGCGGAGGGGCCTCCTACGAGCAGTACTTC.

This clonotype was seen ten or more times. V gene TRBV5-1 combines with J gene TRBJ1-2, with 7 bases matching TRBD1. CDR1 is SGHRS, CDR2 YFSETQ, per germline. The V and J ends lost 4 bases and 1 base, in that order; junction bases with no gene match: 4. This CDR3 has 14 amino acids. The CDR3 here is CASSQDRNNYGYTF. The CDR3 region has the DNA TGCGCCAGCAGCCAGGACAGGAATAACTATGGCTACACCTTC.

CDR3 bases: TGCAGCGTTAGCTATGGCTACACCTTC. Its protein product is CSVSYGYTF. V and J are TRBV29-1 and TRBJ1-2, with no clear D. The CDR3 has 9 residues. Germline-derived CDR1 and CDR2 are SQVTM and ANQGSEA. Deletions cut 5 bases from V and 4 bases from J, with 2 bases between.

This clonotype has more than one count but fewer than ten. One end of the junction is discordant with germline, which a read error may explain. CDR3 DNA sequence: TGTGCCAGCAGTGGGACTAGCGGGAGGGCCTATGAGCAGCTCTTC. Amino acid sequence: CASSGTSGRAYEQLF. This chain joins TRBV6-2 or TRBV6-3 and TRBJ2-1, with 16 nucleotides matching TRBD2. Germline V gene sequence: CDR1 MNHEY, CDR2 SVGEGT. The CDR3 length is 15 residues.

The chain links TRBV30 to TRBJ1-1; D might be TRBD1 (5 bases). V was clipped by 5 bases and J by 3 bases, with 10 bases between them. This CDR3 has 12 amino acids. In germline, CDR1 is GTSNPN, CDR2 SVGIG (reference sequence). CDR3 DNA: TGTGCCTGGCAGGGTGCGGACACTGAAGCTTTCTTT. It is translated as CAWQGADTEAFF.

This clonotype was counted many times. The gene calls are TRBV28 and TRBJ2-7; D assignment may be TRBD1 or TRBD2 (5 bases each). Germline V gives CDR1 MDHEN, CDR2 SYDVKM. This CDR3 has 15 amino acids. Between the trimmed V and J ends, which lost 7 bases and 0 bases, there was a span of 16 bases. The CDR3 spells CASTLTLGDSYEQYF. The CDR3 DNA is TGTGCCAGCACCCTGACACTGGGGGACTCCTACGAGCAGTACTTC.

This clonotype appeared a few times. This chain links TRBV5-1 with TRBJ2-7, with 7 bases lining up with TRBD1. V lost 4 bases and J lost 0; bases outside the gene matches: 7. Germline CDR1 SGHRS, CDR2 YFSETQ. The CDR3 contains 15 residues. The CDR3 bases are TGCGCCAGCAGCCCAACAGGGGTGGGCTCCTACGAGCAGTACTTC. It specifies CASSPTGVGSYEQYF.

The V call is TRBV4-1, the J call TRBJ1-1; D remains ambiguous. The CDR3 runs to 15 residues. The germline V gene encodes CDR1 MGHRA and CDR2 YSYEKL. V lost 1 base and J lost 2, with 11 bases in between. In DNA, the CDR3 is TGCGCCAGCAGCCAAGTCCCAGTATTAAACACTGAAGCTTTCTTT. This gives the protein CASSQVPVLNTEAFF.

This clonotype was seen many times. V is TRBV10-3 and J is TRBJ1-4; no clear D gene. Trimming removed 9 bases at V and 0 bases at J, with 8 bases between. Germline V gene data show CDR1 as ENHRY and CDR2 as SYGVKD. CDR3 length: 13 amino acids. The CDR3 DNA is TGTGCCATGAAATCTGCAACTAATGAAAAACTGTTTTTT. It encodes CAMKSATNEKLFF.

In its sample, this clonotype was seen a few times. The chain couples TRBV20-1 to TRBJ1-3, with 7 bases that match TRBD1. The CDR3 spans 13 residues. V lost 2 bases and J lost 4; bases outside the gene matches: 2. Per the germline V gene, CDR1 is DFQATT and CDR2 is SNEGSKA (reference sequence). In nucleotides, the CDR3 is TGCAGTGCTAGAAGGGGGCAAGGAAACACCATATATTTT. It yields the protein CSARRGQGNTIYF.

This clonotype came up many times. The CDR3 spells CASRQAQETQYF. As DNA, the CDR3 is TGTGCCAGTCGACAGGCCCAAGAGACCCAGTACTTC. The chain joins TRBV3-1 to TRBJ2-5, with TRBD1 as a possible D gene (6 bases). The CDR3 contains 12 residues. Trimming took 9 bases from V and 1 from J, leaving 9 bases between them. Germline loops: CDR1 LGHDT, CDR2 YNNKEL (reference sequence).

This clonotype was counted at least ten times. This chain's CDR3 is CASSYSYNTEAFF. The CDR3 nucleotides are TGTGCCAGCAGTTACTCCTACAACACTGAAGCTTTCTTT. This sequence joins TRBV6-5 and TRBJ1-1; D gene unclear. CDR1 and CDR2 from the germline V gene are MNHEY and SVGAGI. V gave up 0 bases and J gave up 2 bases, with 4 bases separating them. The CDR3 covers 13 residues.

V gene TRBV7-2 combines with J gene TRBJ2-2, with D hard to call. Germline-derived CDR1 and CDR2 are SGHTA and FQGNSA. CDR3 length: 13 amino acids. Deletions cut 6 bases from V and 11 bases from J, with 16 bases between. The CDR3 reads CASRIKGPGELFF. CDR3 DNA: TGTGCCAGCAGGATTAAGGGCCCGGGTGAGCTGTTTTTT.

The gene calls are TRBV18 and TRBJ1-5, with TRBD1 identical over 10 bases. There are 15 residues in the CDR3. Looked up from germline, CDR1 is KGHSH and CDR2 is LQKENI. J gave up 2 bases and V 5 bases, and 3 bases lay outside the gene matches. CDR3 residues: CASSTDRGGNQPQHF. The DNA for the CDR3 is TGTGCCAGCTCAACGGACAGGGGGGGCAATCAGCCCCAGCATTTT.

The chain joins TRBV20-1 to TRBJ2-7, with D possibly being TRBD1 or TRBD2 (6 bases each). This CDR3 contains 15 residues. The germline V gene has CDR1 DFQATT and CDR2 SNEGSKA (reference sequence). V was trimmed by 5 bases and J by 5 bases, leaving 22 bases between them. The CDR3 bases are TGCAGTGCTCCCACCGGGGGCGCTTCTGGAAACGAGCAGTACTTC. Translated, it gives CSAPTGGASGNEQYF.

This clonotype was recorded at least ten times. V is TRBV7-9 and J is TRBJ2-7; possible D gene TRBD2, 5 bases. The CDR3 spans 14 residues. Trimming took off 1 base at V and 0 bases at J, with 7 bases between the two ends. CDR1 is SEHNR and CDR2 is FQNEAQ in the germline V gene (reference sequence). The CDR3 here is CASSLGGYSYEQYF. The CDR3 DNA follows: TGTGCCAGCAGCTTAGGAGGGTACTCCTACGAGCAGTACTTC. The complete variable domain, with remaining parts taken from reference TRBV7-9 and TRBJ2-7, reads DTGVSQNPRHKITKRGQNVTFRCDPISEHNRLYWYRQTLGQGPEFLTYFQNEAQLEKSRLLSDRFSAERPKGSFSTLEIQRTEQGDSAMYLCASSLGGYSYEQYFGPGTRLTVT.

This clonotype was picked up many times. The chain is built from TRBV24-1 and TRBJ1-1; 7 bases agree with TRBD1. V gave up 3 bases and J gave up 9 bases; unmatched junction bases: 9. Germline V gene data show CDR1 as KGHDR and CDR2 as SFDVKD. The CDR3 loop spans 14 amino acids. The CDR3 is CATSDDRVESKAFF. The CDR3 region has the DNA TGTGCCACCAGTGATGACAGGGTGGAATCGAAAGCTTTCTTT.

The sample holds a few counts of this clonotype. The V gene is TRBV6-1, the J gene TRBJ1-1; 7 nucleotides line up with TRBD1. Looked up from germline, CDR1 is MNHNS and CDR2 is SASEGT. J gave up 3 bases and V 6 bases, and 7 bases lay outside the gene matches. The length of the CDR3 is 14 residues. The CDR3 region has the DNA TGTGCCAGCAGGGGGCCCGACAGGGACACTGAAGCTTTCTTT. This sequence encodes CASRGPDRDTEAFF.